This passage covers 12 T cell receptor beta chains from one sample sequenced in a study of CD8+ T cells in alopecia areata. RNA extraction was followed by reverse transcription into cDNA, which acted as the sequencing template. Assay: immunoSEQ multiplex PCR; the TCRdb copy retains only in-frame clones and omits some. The sample holds a few thousand clones, and no clone turns up only once. Documented time point: mouse skin 6 weeks after grafting, around onset of hair loss. The sequencing here drew on skin, taken at week 6. These receptors all come from a C3H/HeJ mouse with alopecia areata. This strain has MHC haplotype H2-k.

This clone has just a few counts. Mouse names are used for the genes. The CDR3 is cut off 4 residues early in the read; its end comes from the germline J gene. The J gene is TRBJ2-1, the V gene TRBV13-2; TRBD2 matches 12 bases. The V segment lost 2 bases and the J segment 2 bases; nucleotides outside the gene matches: 5. The CDR3 totals 17 residues. Germline CDR1 and CDR2: NNHNN and SYGAGS (reference sequence). The CDR3 sequence: CASGEDWGGPYYAEQFF. Partial CDR3 DNA: TGTGCCAGCGGTGAAGACTGGGGGGGCCCTTACTATGCT.

This clone has a handful of counts. Any gene name here is a mouse gene name. The CDR3 DNA, read in part, is TGTGCCAGCAGCCAAGAGGGGAGAAACTATGCT. Amino acid sequence: CASSQEGRNYA. The full CDR3 reads CASSQEGRNYAEQFF. J is TRBJ2-1 and V is TRBV5; D is unclear. The read terminates 4 residues ahead of where the CDR3 ends, so the germline J gene completes it. Germline CDR1 and CDR2: LGHNA and YNLKQL (reference sequence). V dropped 0 bases and J dropped 1 base, with 7 bases sitting between them. The CDR3 is 15 residues long.

This clone has a count of ten or more. Gene names refer to mouse genes. Sequencing ends 4 residues short of the CDR3 end; the germline J gene provides the rest. The chain employs TRBV13-3 and TRBJ2-7, with TRBD1 identical over 8 bases. CDR1 is NNHDY and CDR2 is SYVADS in the germline V gene. CDR3 length equals 13 residues. With 5 bases clipped from V and 0 bases from J, the junction kept 1 base outside the gene matches. The part of the CDR3 DNA that was read is TGTGCCAGCAGGGACAGGGACTCCTAT. It encodes CASRDRDSY. The whole CDR3 protein is CASRDRDSYEQYF.

Notes on this clone: Gene names and germline refer to mouse. The read falls 4 residues short of the CDR3 end, and the missing part is taken from the germline J gene. J is TRBJ2-1 and V is TRBV13-1; 7 positions match TRBD1. V gave up 5 bases and J gave up 1 base; unmatched junction bases: 6. CDR3 length equals 15 residues. Per germline, CDR1 NSHNY and CDR2 SYGAGN. CDR3 region: CASSSGTENYAEQFF. The DNA read from the CDR3 is TGTGCCAGCAGCTCCGGGACAGAAAACTATGCT.

As concerns this clone: Genes here carry mouse names. The read ends 4 residues shy of where the CDR3 ends; the end is completed using the germline J gene. The chain uses TRBV13-3 and TRBJ2-1; D is possibly TRBD1 (6 bases). The CDR3 length is 13 residues. Trimming cost V 5 bases and J 1 base, with 7 bases left between them. Germline V gene data show CDR1 as NNHDY and CDR2 as SYVADS. CDR3 DNA (partial): TGTGCCAGCAGGACAGGAAACTATGCT. Translating gives CASRTGNYA. The full CDR3 is CASRTGNYAEQFF.

This clone was recorded at least ten times. The germline and genes are mouse ones. CDR3 DNA, as far as it was read: TGTGCCAGCGGTGATGCGGGGGACAAT. Its translation is CASGDAGDN. The entire CDR3 is CASGDAGDNEQYF. V gene TRBV13-2 combines with J gene TRBJ2-7; maybe TRBD1 (6 bases). The read terminates 4 residues before the CDR3 end, so the remaining end is supplied by the germline J gene. The CDR3 is made up of 13 amino acids. Per germline, CDR1 NNHNN and CDR2 SYGAGS (reference sequence).

This clone was seen only a few times. Mouse germline and gene names are used. The sequenced fragment ends 4 residues before the CDR3 boundary, so the rest is inferred from the germline J gene. The rearrangement uses TRBV13-2 and TRBJ2-7; the match to TRBD2 covers 9 bases. Germline V gives CDR1 NNHNN, CDR2 SYGAGS (reference sequence). The CDR3 length is 12 residues. Here the CDR3 reads CASGGTGDEQYF. Incomplete CDR3 DNA: TGTGCCAGCGGTGGGACTGGGGAT.

In this sample, this clone turned up a few times. The gene names here belong to mouse. The sequence runs out 4 residues before the end of the CDR3; the remainder is reconstructed from the germline J gene. The rearrangement joins TRBV19 to TRBJ2-5, with 8 nucleotides matching TRBD2. This CDR3 spans 15 amino acids. Germline V lookup: CDR1 FNHDT, CDR2 SITEND (reference sequence). V dropped 2 bases and J dropped 2; count of bases not matched to a gene: 4. Here the CDR3 reads CASSMSWGAQDTQYF. CDR3 DNA, as far as it was read: TGTGCCAGCAGTATGAGCTGGGGGGCCCAAGAC.

To note about this clone: Gene and germline names: mouse. The read comes to an end 4 residues before the CDR3 does, leaving the germline J gene to fill in the end. This rearrangement joins TRBV13-2 to TRBJ1-2; unclear D gene. CDR1 and CDR2 (germline): NNHNN, SYGAGS (reference sequence). The V end lost 2 bases, the J end lost 0 bases, and 5 bases lay between the germline ends. The CDR3 runs 13 residues. CDR3 DNA (partial): TGTGCCAGCGGTGAGCAGGCAAACTCC. Translated: CASGEQANS. The whole CDR3 sequence is CASGEQANSDYTF.

Note on this clone: Mouse names are used for the genes. The read ends 4 residues early relative to the CDR3; the germline J gene fills the gap. The genes are TRBV3 and TRBJ2-1, with 10 bases matching TRBD1. V shed 2 bases and J 3 bases; nucleotides not matched to a gene: 1. Germline CDR1 reads SNHLY; CDR2 reads FYNGKV (reference sequence). The CDR3 length is 15 residues. CDR3 region: CASSLRTGGYAEQFF. The covered CDR3 bases are TGTGCCAGCAGCTTACGGACAGGGGGCTATGCT.

The table lists this clone with a few counts. Gene names and germline refer to mouse. The read is 3 residues too short to cover the CDR3 end, so that end is filled in from the germline J gene. This sequence joins TRBV31 and TRBJ1-6, with TRBD1 identical over 7 bases. TRBJ1-6 counts as an open reading frame of uncertain function. The germline V gene has CDR1 GKSSPN and CDR2 SITVG. J gave up 6 bases and V 1 base, and 3 bases lay outside the gene matches. This CDR3 region has 14 residues. The CDR3 region is CAWSPDRANSPLYF. The CDR3 DNA, read in part, is TGTGCCTGGAGTCCTGACAGGGCTAATTCGCCC.

Concerning this clone: The gene symbols are mouse symbols. The read halts 4 residues ahead of the CDR3 end, with the missing end drawn from the germline J gene. The J gene is TRBJ2-5, the V gene TRBV13-2, with 9 bases identical to TRBD2. The length of the CDR3 is 16 residues. V trimming: 0 bases; J trimming: 3 bases; junction bases outside the gene matches: 5. Germline CDR1 is NNHNN and CDR2 is SYGAGS (reference sequence). CDR3 bases read: TGTGCCAGCGGTGATGCCCTGACTGGGGGACAAGAC. Translation gives CASGDALTGGQD. The CDR3 reads in full as CASGDALTGGQDTQYF.